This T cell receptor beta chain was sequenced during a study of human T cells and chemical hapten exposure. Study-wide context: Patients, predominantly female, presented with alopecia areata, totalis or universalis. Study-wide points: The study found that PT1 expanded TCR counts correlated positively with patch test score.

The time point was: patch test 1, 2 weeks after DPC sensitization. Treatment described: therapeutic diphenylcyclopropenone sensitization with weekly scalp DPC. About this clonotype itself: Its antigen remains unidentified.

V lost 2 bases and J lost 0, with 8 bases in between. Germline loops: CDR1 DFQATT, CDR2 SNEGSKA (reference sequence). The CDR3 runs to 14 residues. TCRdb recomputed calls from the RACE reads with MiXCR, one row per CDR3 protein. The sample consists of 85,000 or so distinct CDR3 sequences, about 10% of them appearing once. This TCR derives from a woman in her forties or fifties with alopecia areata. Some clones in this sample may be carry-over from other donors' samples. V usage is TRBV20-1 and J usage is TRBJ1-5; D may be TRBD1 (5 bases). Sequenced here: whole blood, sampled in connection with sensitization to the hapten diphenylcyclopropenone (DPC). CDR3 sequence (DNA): TGCAGTGCTAGAAGACAGACTAGCAATCAGCCCCAGCATTTT. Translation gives CSARRQTSNQPQHF.